What follows is one TCR beta chain and its context. The J segment lost 3 bases and the V segment lost 2 bases, leaving 8 bases of the junction unmatched. The CDR3 extends over 16 amino acids. This record comes from a study of cytomegalovirus exposure and HLA in healthy donors. In the PCR, 60 Vbeta and 13 Jbeta primers were used. TCRdb's table, derived via immunoSEQ multiplex PCR, lists solely in-frame clones and lacks some. The sample gives about 140,000 clones, 70% to 80% of which show up once; roughly 10% is in the top ten. This clonotype originated in a woman between 45 and 65 years old in good health and CMV-seropositive. This chain uses TRBV23-1 with TRBJ1-2; TRBD1 matches 8 bases. TRBV23-1 is reported as an ORF; its role is uncertain. The sample comprised PBMCs. The chain's CDR3 is CASSQIAQGADYGYTF. The CDR3 region has the DNA TGCGCCAGCAGTCAAATCGCGCAGGGGGCGGACTATGGCTACACCTTC.